Reported below is one T cell receptor beta chain. This specimen belongs to a study of blood T cell repertoires in COVID-19. About the research overall: Specimens from acute and convalescent COVID-19 originated in the United States, Italy and Spain.

The CDR3 length is 12 residues. With 6 bases clipped from V and 9 bases from J, the junction kept 6 bases outside the gene matches. CDR1 is MNHEY, CDR2 SVGAGI, per germline. The repertoire was sequenced with immunoSEQ multiplex PCR; TCRdb's copy has only in-frame clones and lacks some. The sample holds some 160,000 clones; roughly nine tenths are singletons and the top ten take approximately 2.8%. Material for sequencing was peripheral blood. This receptor was taken from a woman aged 55-70 years with active COVID-19. The chain carries TRBV6-5 and TRBJ2-7, with 9 bases lining up with TRBD2. The CDR3 nucleotides read TGTGCCAGCAGCTTTTTAGCGGGAGTGCAGTACTTC. Residues: CASSFLAGVQYF.